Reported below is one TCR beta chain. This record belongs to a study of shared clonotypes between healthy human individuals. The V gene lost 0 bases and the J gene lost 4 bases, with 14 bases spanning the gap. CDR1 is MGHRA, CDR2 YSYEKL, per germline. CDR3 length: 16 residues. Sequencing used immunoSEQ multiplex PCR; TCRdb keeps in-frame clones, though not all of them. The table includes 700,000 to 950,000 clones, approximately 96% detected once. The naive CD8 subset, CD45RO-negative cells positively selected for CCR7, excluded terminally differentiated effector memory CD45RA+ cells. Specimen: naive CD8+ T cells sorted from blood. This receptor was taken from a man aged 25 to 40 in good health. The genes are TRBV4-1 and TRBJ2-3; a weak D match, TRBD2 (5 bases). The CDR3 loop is CASSQEVLAAPDTQYF. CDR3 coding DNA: TGCGCCAGCAGCCAAGAAGTGCTAGCAGCCCCAGATACGCAGTATTTT.